One and the same sample provided the 9 T cell receptor beta chains below, sequenced in a study of OX40 agonist ivuxolimab in advanced cancers. The assay was immunoSEQ multiplex PCR, and TCRdb's table has in-frame clones only and misses some. There are roughly 56,000 clones in the sample; less than 90% occur only once, and around 4.5% lies in the top ten. The sequencing here drew on CD4+ or CD8+ T cells sorted from blood, taken in a trial of the OX40 agonist ivuxolimab. These receptor sequences come from an adult with an advanced solid tumor such as melanoma, head and neck, liver or kidney cancer.

This clone showed up just once. V is TRBV18 and J is TRBJ2-7, with 9 nucleotides matching TRBD2. Germline V CDR1 and CDR2: KGHSH, LQKENI. CDR3 length: 13 residues. Trimming cost V 2 bases and J 5 bases; bases outside gene matches: 1. The CDR3 region is CASSPGGRDEQYF. The CDR3 DNA reads TGTGCCAGCTCACCAGGCGGGAGGGACGAGCAGTACTTC.

This clone appeared once. CDR3 coding DNA: TGTGCCAGTAGTGAGGCGCGGAATATCTACGAGCAGTACTTC. Amino acid sequence: CASSEARNIYEQYF. The chain combines TRBV19 with TRBJ2-7; no clear D gene. Germline V gives CDR1 LNHDA, CDR2 SQIVND (reference sequence). The CDR3 has 14 residues. The ends were cut back, 5 bases at V and 3 bases at J, with 14 bases in the middle.

For the CDR3, the DNA is TGCGCCAGCAGCCAAGTAAGGGGGGAGCTGTTTTTT. Residues: CASSQVRGELFF. V and J are TRBV4-1 and TRBJ2-2; D uncertain. V was shortened by 1 base and J by 8 bases, with 5 bases between the two germline ends. The CDR3 sequence is 12 residues long. Germline V lookup: CDR1 MGHRA, CDR2 YSYEKL.

The chain joins TRBV15 to TRBJ1-4, with 8 bases aligning to TRBD1. Germline V gives CDR1 LNHNV, CDR2 YYDKDF (reference sequence). The CDR3 is 17 amino acids. V gave up 0 bases and J gave up 8 bases; unmatched junction bases: 11. The CDR3 coding sequence is TGTGCCACCAGCAGAGATCCGGCAGGGGGCTGGAGAGAAAAACTGTTTTTT. Encoded protein: CATSRDPAGGWREKLFF.

J is TRBJ1-2 and V is TRBV19; TRBD1 aligns across 7 bases. V was clipped by 3 bases and J by 4 bases; unmatched bases: 5. The CDR3 contains 14 residues. The germline gives CDR1 LNHDA, CDR2 SQIVND (reference sequence). DNA of the CDR3: TGTGCCAGTAGTATCCCAGGGGGAATCTATGGCTACACCTTC. It specifies CASSIPGGIYGYTF.

In this sample, this clone turned up once. V usage is TRBV19 and J usage is TRBJ2-1, with a weak D call TRBD1 (5 bases). The V gene lost 1 base and the J gene lost 5 bases, with 12 bases spanning the gap. Germline CDR1 is LNHDA and CDR2 is SQIVND (reference sequence). This CDR3 contains 15 residues. CDR3 protein: CASSIGQTENNEQFF. The DNA for the CDR3 is TGTGCCAGTAGTATAGGCCAGACAGAAAACAATGAGCAGTTCTTC.

The chain recombines TRBV2 with TRBJ2-7, with 12 positions matching TRBD1. The CDR3 contains 15 residues. Germline lookup yields CDR1 SNHLY and CDR2 FYNNEI. V gave up 6 bases and J gave up 0 bases; unmatched junction bases: 3. This CDR3 is CASRGDRGPSYEQYF. DNA for the CDR3: TGTGCCAGCAGGGGGGACAGGGGGCCCTCCTACGAGCAGTACTTC.

The chain uses TRBV7-9 and TRBJ2-7; 8 bases map to TRBD2. The CDR3 spans 13 residues. In germline, CDR1 is SEHNR, CDR2 FQNEAQ (reference sequence). The trim removed 7 bases at V and 0 bases at J, leaving 2 bases unmatched. The CDR3 DNA follows: TGTGCCAGCACAACTAGCGGCTCCTACGAGCAGTACTTC. This codes for CASTTSGSYEQYF.

The chain is built from TRBV19 and TRBJ1-1; D unresolved. The CDR3 consists of 16 residues. The germline V gene encodes CDR1 LNHDA and CDR2 SQIVND (reference sequence). V lost 5 bases to trimming and J lost 1 base, with 17 bases between them. CDR3 DNA sequence: TGTGCCAGTAGTCCCAGAAGTCTGGGTAGGAACACTGAAGCTTTCTTT. Residues: CASSPRSLGRNTEAFF.